The 30 T cell receptor beta chains given below trace back to one sample, sequenced in a study of T cell responses to AZD1222 COVID-19 vaccine (dated by TCRdb to about 2021). Preparation of the library involved the immunoSEQ multiplex PCR assay. TCRdb mirrors the immuneACCESS table, restricted to in-frame sequences. Some clones are absent from its copies; in checked studies, under half trace to an unresolved V gene, and the reason for the others is unknown. The sample profile shows about 140,000 clones; under 95% of them were found once. The ten largest make up 2.8% of the sample. Interpreted using the paper, the time point label stands for: baseline before first vaccination. Sequencing used peripheral blood, obtained on day 0 of AZD1222 vaccination. These receptor sequences come from an adult in good health.

This rearrangement joins TRBV13 to TRBJ1-5; D unresolved. V lost 5 bases and J lost 3, with 5 bases in between. This CDR3 has 12 amino acids. CDR1 and CDR2 (germline): PRHDT, FYEKMQ (reference sequence). The CDR3 loop reads CASSRLNQPQHF. Here the CDR3 DNA reads TGTGCCAGCAGCCGTCTCAATCAGCCCCAGCATTTT.

This rearrangement joins TRBV6-1 to TRBJ1-4, with D unresolved. CDR3 length: 14 residues. The V gene lost 2 bases and the J gene lost 5 bases, with 9 bases spanning the gap. Germline CDR1 is MNHNS and CDR2 is SASEGT. The CDR3 loop is CASSEFGNNEKLFF. CDR3 DNA sequence: TGTGCCAGCAGTGAATTTGGGAACAATGAAAAACTGTTTTTT.

The gene calls are TRBV2 and TRBJ2-5; 10 bases match TRBD2. Germline CDR1 is SNHLY and CDR2 is FYNNEI. This CDR3 is 14 amino acids long. Germline trimming cut 6 bases from V and 5 bases from J; bases unmatched to any gene: 6. Written as DNA, the CDR3 is TGTGCCAGCAGAGCGGGACTAGCGTTTGAGACCCAGTACTTC. Its translation: CASRAGLAFETQYF.

The rearrangement links TRBV19 to TRBJ2-1; the match to TRBD2 covers 8 bases. Germline V gene lookup returns CDR1 LNHDA and CDR2 SQIVND (reference sequence). The CDR3 runs to 13 residues. Unmatched junction bases numbered 3, after V lost 4 bases and J lost 7 bases. DNA for the CDR3: TGTGCCAGTAGTAGGGGACTAGTAAATGAGCAGTTCTTC. This sequence encodes CASSRGLVNEQFF.

The genes are TRBV12-5 and TRBJ1-3; D ambiguous. The CDR3 totals 15 residues. V shed 5 bases and J shed 1 base, with 12 bases lying between them. Germline V gene sequence: CDR1 LGHNT, CDR2 FRNRAP. CDR3 sequence (DNA): TGTGCTAGTGGTCCTCCCTCCCTTTCTGGAAACACCATATATTTT. It encodes CASGPPSLSGNTIYF.

The V gene is TRBV25-1, the J gene TRBJ2-2, with 13 bases matching TRBD2. The CDR3 loop spans 18 amino acids. The J segment lost 7 bases and the V segment lost 3 bases, leaving 11 bases of the junction unmatched. Per germline, CDR1 MGHDK and CDR2 SYGVNS. CDR3 coding DNA: TGTGCCAGCAGTGACCCAGGGACTAGCGGGAAACAGGTCGGGGAGCTGTTTTTT. Translated, it gives CASSDPGTSGKQVGELFF.

The chain uses TRBV7-2 and TRBJ1-3; D unresolved. CDR3 length: 16 amino acids. Germline-derived CDR1 and CDR2 are SGHTA and FQGNSA. With 3 bases removed from V and 4 bases from J, the gap between germline ends came to 16 bases. CDR3 coding DNA: TGTGCCAGCAGCTTCGGCGGGATGAAAGCGGGAAACACCATATATTTT. It yields the protein CASSFGGMKAGNTIYF.

The table lists this clone with a count of one. The chain uses TRBV15 and TRBJ2-7; 8 positions match TRBD1. The CDR3 runs to 16 residues. J lost 2 bases, V lost 3 bases, and 9 bases had no gene match. Germline V lookup: CDR1 LNHNV, CDR2 YYDKDF (reference sequence). CDR3 residues: CATSRIGTGGTYEQYF. As DNA, the CDR3 is TGTGCCACCAGCAGGATCGGGACAGGAGGAACCTACGAGCAGTACTTC.

CDR3 DNA: TGTGCCAGCACAGGGTGGCGGGATACGCAGTATTTT. It translates to CASTGWRDTQYF. J is TRBJ2-3 and V is TRBV28; a weak D match, TRBD1 (5 bases). This CDR3 has 12 amino acids. The ends were cut back, 7 bases at V and 6 bases at J, with 11 bases in the middle. Looked up from germline, CDR1 is MDHEN and CDR2 is SYDVKM.

The chain carries TRBV7-2 and TRBJ2-4; maybe TRBD1 (6 bases). Germline V gene data show CDR1 as SGHTA and CDR2 as FQGNSA. Trimming shortened V by 8 bases and J by 9 bases, and 20 bases separated the two germline ends. The length of the CDR3 is 14 residues. CDR3 residues: CASRQVSGMGIQYF. The CDR3 DNA is TGTGCCAGCCGACAGGTTTCTGGGATGGGCATTCAGTACTTC.

V and J are TRBV30 and TRBJ2-5; 8 nucleotides agree with TRBD1. CDR1 and CDR2 from the germline V gene are GTSNPN and SVGIG (reference sequence). The CDR3 spans 18 residues. Unmatched junction bases numbered 20, after V lost 5 bases and J lost 3 bases. The CDR3 is CAWASTLYGQGLKETQYF. CDR3 coding DNA: TGTGCCTGGGCCTCGACCCTCTACGGACAGGGATTAAAAGAGACCCAGTACTTC.

The V call is TRBV5-4, the J call TRBJ2-3, with a tentative D call TRBD2 (5 bases). V lost 4 bases and J lost 6, with 15 bases in between. CDR1 and CDR2 (germline): SGHNT, YYREEE (reference sequence). This CDR3 region has 14 residues. The CDR3 sequence is CASSPWTGMDTQYF. The DNA of the CDR3 is TGTGCCAGCAGCCCCTGGACGGGGATGGATACGCAGTATTTT.

The chain couples TRBV28 to TRBJ1-5; D ambiguous. Germline V lookup: CDR1 MDHEN, CDR2 SYDVKM. The CDR3 loop spans 12 amino acids. V lost 8 bases to trimming and J lost 4 bases, with 9 bases between them. The CDR3 sequence is CASQLQNQPQHF. The CDR3 DNA reads as TGTGCCAGCCAATTACAGAATCAGCCCCAGCATTTT.

CDR3 sequence: CASSFSSGGMTFF. In nucleotides, the CDR3 is TGTGCCAGCAGTTTTAGCTCGGGGGGGATGACTTTCTTT. V and J are TRBV27 and TRBJ1-1, with D possibly TRBD1 on 5 matching bases. Germline V CDR1 and CDR2: MNHEY, SMNVEV (reference sequence). The CDR3 extends over 13 amino acids. Trimming removed 3 bases at V and 12 bases at J, with 17 bases between.

This chain uses TRBV2 with TRBJ1-2, with D unresolved. Germline lookup yields CDR1 SNHLY and CDR2 FYNNEI. CDR3 length equals 14 residues. Trimming removed 6 bases from V and 4 bases from J, with 15 bases in between. The DNA for the CDR3 is TGTGCCAGCAGGGCGGCAGCCTTTGGCTATGGCTACACCTTC. Amino acids: CASRAAAFGYGYTF.

The V gene is TRBV7-9, the J gene TRBJ1-4, with a tentative D call TRBD1 (6 bases). The CDR3 length is 14 residues. Germline-derived CDR1 and CDR2 are SEHNR and FQNEAQ (reference sequence). Trimming removed 8 bases at V and 8 bases at J, with 18 bases between. The CDR3 reads CASGGAGAREKLFF. The CDR3 region has the DNA TGTGCCAGCGGAGGGGCAGGGGCTCGGGAAAAACTGTTTTTT.

This rearrangement joins TRBV28 to TRBJ1-6; TRBD1 might be the D (5 bases). V lost 3 bases and J lost 10, with 13 bases in between. The CDR3 has 14 residues. Per the germline V gene, CDR1 is MDHEN and CDR2 is SYDVKM. CDR3 loop: CASSFPRGVSPLHF. CDR3 coding DNA: TGTGCCAGCAGTTTTCCCCGGGGGGTATCACCCCTCCACTTT.

This chain uses TRBV3-1 (or the pseudogene TRBV3-2) with TRBJ2-7, with 7 positions matching TRBD1. Germline V gene lookup returns CDR1 LGHDT and CDR2 YNNKEL (reference sequence). The CDR3 loop spans 16 amino acids. V lost 6 bases, J lost 1 base, and 12 bases stayed unmatched. The CDR3 loop reads CASSYRGSSLSYEQYF. The CDR3 nucleotides are TGTGCCAGCAGTTACAGGGGAAGTTCCCTATCCTACGAGCAGTACTTC.

The V call is TRBV7-3, the J call TRBJ1-3; D is unclear. V was cut by 5 bases and J by 0 bases, with 5 bases left in between. The CDR3 loop spans 13 amino acids. Looked up from germline, CDR1 is SGHTA and CDR2 is FQGTGA. CDR3 sequence reads: CASSLHSGNTIYF. The CDR3 DNA reads TGTGCCAGCAGCCTGCACTCTGGAAACACCATATATTTT.

The chain combines TRBV9 with TRBJ1-6, with TRBD1 matching over 7 bases. The CDR3 length is 16 residues. With V trimmed by 0 bases and J by 8 bases, 8 bases remained unmatched. In germline, CDR1 is SGDLS, CDR2 YYNGEE. Here the CDR3 reads CASSVGAGTAYSPLHF. DNA for the CDR3: TGTGCCAGCAGCGTAGGGGCAGGGACAGCCTATTCACCCCTCCACTTT.

This clone was observed a few times. The J gene is TRBJ1-2, the V gene TRBV4-1, with a possible D match to TRBD1 (5 bases). Germline CDR1 reads MGHRA; CDR2 reads YSYEKL. This CDR3 is built from 14 residues. V was shortened by 0 bases and J by 7 bases, with 12 bases between the two germline ends. CDR3 sequence reads: CASSQERGAPGYTF. The CDR3 bases are TGCGCCAGCAGCCAAGAAAGGGGAGCTCCTGGCTACACCTTC.

CDR3 protein: CASSPGTNYGYTF. The CDR3 nucleotides read TGTGCCAGCAGTCCCGGGACAAACTATGGCTACACCTTC. The chain carries TRBV6-2 or TRBV6-3 and TRBJ1-2, with D possibly being TRBD1 (6 bases). Germline assignment: CDR1 MNHEY and CDR2 SVGEGT. CDR3 size: 13 residues. V dropped 5 bases and J dropped 2 bases, with 9 bases sitting between them.

This CDR3 is CASMNTEAFF. For the CDR3, the DNA is TGTGCCAGCATGAACACTGAAGCTTTCTTT. V gene TRBV6-1 combines with J gene TRBJ1-1; no firm D call. Trimming cost V 7 bases and J 0 bases, with 0 bases left between them. Per the germline V gene, CDR1 is MNHNS and CDR2 is SASEGT. The CDR3 extends over 10 amino acids.

The chain has TRBV7-9 and TRBJ2-5, with 8 positions matching TRBD1. Per the germline V gene, CDR1 is SEHNR and CDR2 is FQNEAQ (reference sequence). The V gene end was trimmed by 5 bases and the J gene end by 1 base; junction bases not matched to a gene: 3. This CDR3 comprises 14 residues. The CDR3 region is CASSRDRLQETQYF. The CDR3 DNA reads as TGTGCCAGCAGCCGGGACAGGCTCCAAGAGACCCAGTACTTC.

The chain has TRBV19 and TRBJ1-2; D gene uncertain. CDR3 length equals 16 residues. Germline V gives CDR1 LNHDA, CDR2 SQIVND (reference sequence). V was clipped by 3 bases and J by 1 base, with 15 bases between them. The CDR3 protein is CASSIRGGLLNYGYTF. In DNA form, the CDR3 reads TGTGCCAGTAGTATTAGAGGAGGTCTGCTTAACTATGGCTACACCTTC.

The genes are TRBV7-2 and TRBJ2-7; 8 bases are a match to TRBD1. This CDR3 region has 15 residues. The V segment lost 6 bases and the J segment 3 bases; nucleotides outside the gene matches: 10. Germline loops: CDR1 SGHTA, CDR2 FQGNSA. CDR3: CASSSAGTGYYEQYF. The CDR3 DNA follows: TGTGCCAGCAGTTCGGCCGGGACAGGATACTACGAGCAGTACTTC.

The sample holds one count of this clone. This sequence joins TRBV18 and TRBJ2-7, with 8 bases identical to TRBD1. The CDR3 sequence is 15 residues long. Germline V gene sequence: CDR1 KGHSH, CDR2 LQKENI. Losses at the gene ends were 3 bases for V and 2 bases for J; bases not matched to a gene: 6. In DNA, the CDR3 is TGTGCCAGCTCACCGCCCGGGACAGGAGCCTACGAGCAGTACTTC. Protein: CASSPPGTGAYEQYF.

The V call is TRBV11-1, the J call TRBJ2-3; a weak D match, TRBD2 (6 bases). V was trimmed by 1 base and J by 1 base, leaving 12 bases between them. CDR3 length: 16 residues. Germline V lookup: CDR1 SGHAT, CDR2 FQDESV (reference sequence). The CDR3 protein is CASSLGTNRGTDTQYF. CDR3 nucleotides: TGTGCCAGCAGCTTAGGGACTAACCGCGGCACAGATACGCAGTATTTT. Full variable domain (rest looked up from reference TRBV11-1 and TRBJ2-3): EAEVAQSPRYKITEKSQAVAFWCDPISGHATLYWYRQILGQGPELLVQFQDESVVDDSQLPKDRFSAERLKGVDSTLKIQPAELGDSAMYLCASSLGTNRGTDTQYFGPGTRLTVL.

This clone was detected only a few times. This sample also contains other DNA sequences that code for the same CDR3. This chain joins TRBV18 and TRBJ1-1; D remains unclear. V was shortened by 1 base and J by 5 bases, with 8 bases between the two germline ends. Germline V CDR1 and CDR2: KGHSH, LQKENI. This CDR3 is built from 13 residues. The CDR3 DNA follows: TGTGCCAGCTCACCACAGGGCGGGACTGAAGCTTTCTTT. Its translation: CASSPQGGTEAFF.

The chain uses TRBV5-4 and TRBJ1-2, with D tentatively TRBD1 (6 bases). Trimming left V 5 bases short and J 4 bases short, with 15 bases between. Per germline, CDR1 SGHNT and CDR2 YYREEE (reference sequence). This CDR3 has 14 amino acids. In DNA form, the CDR3 reads TGTGCCAGCAGTTATGACAGGCTTGGCTATGGCTACACCTTC. It encodes CASSYDRLGYGYTF.